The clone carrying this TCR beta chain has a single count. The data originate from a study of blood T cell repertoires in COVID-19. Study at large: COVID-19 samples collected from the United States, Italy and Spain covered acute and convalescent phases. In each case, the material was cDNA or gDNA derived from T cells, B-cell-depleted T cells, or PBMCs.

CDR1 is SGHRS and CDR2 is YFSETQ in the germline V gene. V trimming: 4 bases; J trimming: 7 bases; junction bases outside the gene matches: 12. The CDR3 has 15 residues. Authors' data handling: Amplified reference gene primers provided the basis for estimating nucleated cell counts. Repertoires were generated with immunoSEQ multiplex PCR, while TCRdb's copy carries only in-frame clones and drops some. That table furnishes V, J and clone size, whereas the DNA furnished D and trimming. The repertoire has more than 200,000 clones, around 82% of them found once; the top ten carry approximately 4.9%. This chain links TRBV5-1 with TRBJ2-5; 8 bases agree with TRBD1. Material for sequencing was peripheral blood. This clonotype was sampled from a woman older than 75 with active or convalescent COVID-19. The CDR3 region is CASSPGTGPGRTQYF. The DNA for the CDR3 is TGCGCCAGCAGCCCTGGGACAGGCCCCGGGAGGACCCAGTACTTC.